These 32 T cell receptor beta chains originate from one sample sequenced in a study of radiotherapy plus CTLA-4 blockade in lung cancer. The assay was immunoSEQ multiplex PCR, and TCRdb's table has in-frame clones only and misses some. Found here are approximately 80,000 clones, roughly 74% of them singletons; the top ten hold over 9%. Sequenced material: peripheral blood, taken from a patient treated with radiotherapy plus ipilimumab. All receptors come from a human donor with non-small cell lung cancer whose response to radiotherapy plus ipilimumab could not be evaluated.

The rearrangement uses TRBV7-8 and TRBJ1-1; tentatively, D is TRBD1 (5 bases). CDR1 and CDR2 (germline): SGHVS, FQNEAQ. V lost 2 bases to trimming and J lost 5 bases, with 9 bases between them. This CDR3 region has 13 residues. The CDR3 bases are TGTGCCAGCAGCTTAAAGGGACTTACTGAAGCTTTCTTT. Translating it yields CASSLKGLTEAFF.

By proportion, this clone is medium-sized (0.01 to 0.1%). The rearrangement uses TRBV5-1 and TRBJ2-7, with 8 bases aligning to TRBD1. Germline CDR1 and CDR2: SGHRS and YFSETQ. The V gene end was trimmed by 4 bases and the J gene end by 3 bases; junction bases not matched to a gene: 9. This CDR3 is built from 15 residues. This CDR3 is CASSPPGTGVYEQYF. As DNA, the CDR3 is TGCGCCAGCAGCCCACCAGGGACAGGCGTCTACGAGCAGTACTTC.

The sample holds one count of this clone. This chain joins TRBV5-1 and TRBJ2-7; TRBD1 matches 9 bases. The germline gives CDR1 SGHRS, CDR2 YFSETQ. Trimming removed 0 bases from V and 5 bases from J; junction bases left unmatched: 9. The CDR3 has 16 residues. DNA for the CDR3: TGCGCCAGCAGCTTGGTAGTCGGGACAGGGATCAACGAGCAGTACTTC. Translation: CASSLVVGTGINEQYF.

This clone was recorded only once. The rearrangement joins TRBV7-7 to TRBJ2-3; D possibly corresponds to TRBD1 (6 bases). Trimming took 2 bases from V and 0 from J, leaving 12 bases between them. Germline-derived CDR1 and CDR2 are SSHAT and FNYEAQ (reference sequence). This CDR3 is built from 16 residues. The CDR3 DNA reads as TGTGCCAGCAGCTTAACGTATACAGGGAGCACAGATACGCAGTATTTT. Residues: CASSLTYTGSTDTQYF.

This clone was counted ten times or more. The chain combines TRBV20-1 with TRBJ1-2, with TRBD1 matching over 7 bases. This CDR3 is built from 11 residues. Per the germline V gene, CDR1 is DFQATT and CDR2 is SNEGSKA (reference sequence). CDR3 in amino acids: CTIDREGGYTF. DNA of the CDR3: TGCACAATAGACAGGGAAGGCGGCTACACCTTC.

The rearrangement links TRBV19 to TRBJ1-1, with 11 positions matching TRBD1. The CDR3 runs to 19 residues. Germline V lookup: CDR1 LNHDA, CDR2 SQIVND (reference sequence). The V segment lost 4 bases and the J segment 3 bases; nucleotides outside the gene matches: 16. CDR3 region: CASSRGQGAEVIWDTEAFF. CDR3 nucleotides: TGTGCCAGTAGTAGAGGACAGGGGGCTGAAGTTATCTGGGACACTGAAGCTTTCTTT. The whole variable domain, remainder taken from reference TRBV19 and TRBJ1-1, is DGGITQSPKYLFRKEGQNVTLSCEQNLNHDAMYWYRQDPGQGLRLIYYSQIVNDFQKGDIAEGYSVSREKKESFPLTVTSAQKNPTAFYLCASSRGQGAEVIWDTEAFFGQGTRLTVV.

In its sample, this clone was seen a few times. The chain combines TRBV28 with TRBJ2-7; the match to TRBD1 covers 10 bases. The germline V gene has CDR1 MDHEN and CDR2 SYDVKM. The CDR3 has 14 amino acids. Trimming cost V 9 bases and J 3 bases; bases outside gene matches: 8. CDR3 nucleotides: TGTGCCAGTTTCCCGGGACAGGGGTTCTACGAGCAGTACTTC. It translates to CASFPGQGFYEQYF.

The rearrangement uses TRBV2 and TRBJ2-1; 7 bases are a match to TRBD1. The CDR3 length is 14 residues. V lost 6 bases to trimming and J lost 6 bases; unmatched junction nucleotides: 8. CDR1 SNHLY and CDR2 FYNNEI come from the germline V gene. CDR3 in amino acids: CASRENPGGNEQFF. For the CDR3, the DNA is TGTGCCAGCAGAGAGAACCCAGGGGGCAATGAGCAGTTCTTC.

This clone turned up a few times. This chain connects TRBV15 to TRBJ2-3; no firm D call. V was trimmed by 0 bases and J by 5 bases, leaving 12 bases between them. Germline V gives CDR1 LNHNV, CDR2 YYDKDF (reference sequence). The CDR3 runs 15 residues. CDR3 nucleotide sequence: TGTGCCACCAGCAGAGATCGTAGGCGCGGAGATACGCAGTATTTT. Translating it yields CATSRDRRRGDTQYF.

The chain is built from TRBV2 and TRBJ2-1, with TRBD1 as a possible D gene (6 bases). Trimming left V 3 bases short and J 3 bases short, with 12 bases between. Germline V CDR1 and CDR2: SNHLY, FYNNEI. The CDR3 contains 15 residues. The CDR3 loop is CASSEGQGLYNEQFF. CDR3 nucleotide sequence: TGTGCCAGCAGTGAGGGGCAGGGGCTCTACAATGAGCAGTTCTTC.

In DNA, the CDR3 is TGTGCCAGCAGTTATTTCGGACAGGGCCAGTACTTC. This sequence encodes CASSYFGQGQYF. The chain couples TRBV6-6 to TRBJ2-7; 8 nucleotides match TRBD1. The CDR3 contains 12 residues. The trim removed 3 bases at V and 10 bases at J, leaving 5 bases unmatched. CDR1 and CDR2 from the germline V gene are MNHNY and SVGAGI (reference sequence).

This clone was seen just once. The chain couples TRBV30 to TRBJ1-4; D gene uncertain. The CDR3 contains 15 residues. Trimming left V 4 bases short and J 7 bases short, with 19 bases between. Germline lookup yields CDR1 GTSNPN and CDR2 SVGIG (reference sequence). CDR3 residues: CAWTGGDNGFEKLFF. The CDR3 nucleotides are TGTGCCTGGACGGGAGGCGACAATGGTTTTGAAAAACTGTTTTTT.

This clone was seen ten or more times. V usage is TRBV2 and J usage is TRBJ1-1, with D possibly matching TRBD1 (6 bases). In germline, CDR1 is SNHLY, CDR2 FYNNEI. The V end was cut by 7 bases, the J end by 0 bases, with 15 bases between. This CDR3 spans 15 amino acids. Here the CDR3 reads CASTDSTRMNTEAFF. DNA for the CDR3: TGTGCCAGCACGGACAGCACGCGTATGAACACTGAAGCTTTCTTT.

V and J are TRBV11-2 and TRBJ2-7, with 8 bases fitting TRBD1. V lost 3 bases and J lost 1; bases outside the gene matches: 14. The CDR3 is 18 amino acids. The germline V gene encodes CDR1 SGHAT and CDR2 FQNNGV. The CDR3 here is CASSLALLPGGDSYEQYF. The CDR3 nucleotides are TGTGCCAGCAGCTTGGCCCTCCTACCAGGGGGCGATTCCTACGAGCAGTACTTC.

The chain couples TRBV30 to TRBJ1-3; tentatively, D is TRBD1 (5 bases). Germline V gene lookup returns CDR1 GTSNPN and CDR2 SVGIG (reference sequence). The V end lost 0 bases, the J end lost 2 bases, and 14 bases lay between the germline ends. There are 16 residues in the CDR3. Written as DNA, the CDR3 is TGTGCCTGGAGTGTACGGGGGGTGGTGGCTGGAAACACCATATATTTT. Its translation is CAWSVRGVVAGNTIYF.

The genes are TRBV21-1 and TRBJ2-3; the D call in the table, TRBD2, was not verified against the DNA. TRBV21-1 is a recognized pseudogene. This CDR3 spans 17 amino acids. In DNA form, the CDR3 reads TGTGCCAGCAGCGAAAGGACTAGCGGGGCCCCCACAGATACGCAGTATTTT. Translated: CASSERTSGAPTDTQYF.

Regarding this clone: Different DNA sequences within this sample yield the same CDR3. The V call is TRBV5-1, the J call TRBJ2-7, with D possibly matching TRBD1 (6 bases). The CDR3 consists of 15 residues. Germline V gene sequence: CDR1 SGHRS, CDR2 YFSETQ. V gave up 0 bases and J gave up 3 bases, with 13 bases separating them. The CDR3 DNA is TGCGCCAGCAGCTTGGGCGGGCAGGGGTACTACGAGCAGTACTTC. It yields the protein CASSLGGQGYYEQYF. Variable domain in full (rest from reference TRBV5-1 and TRBJ2-7): KAGVTQTPRYLIKTRGQQVTLSCSPISGHRSVSWYQQTPGQGLQFLFEYFSETQRNKGNFPGRFSGRQFSNSRSEMNVSTLELGDSALYLCASSLGGQGYYEQYFGPGTRLTVT.

V usage is TRBV12-5 and J usage is TRBJ2-7; D not certain. The V and J ends lost 0 bases and 0 bases respectively, with 21 bases between them. Germline loops: CDR1 LGHNT, CDR2 FRNRAP. CDR3 length: 19 amino acids. CDR3 residues: CASGLVMYGGRKNSYEQYF. In nucleotides, the CDR3 is TGTGCTAGTGGTTTGGTTATGTATGGTGGCAGGAAAAACTCCTACGAGCAGTACTTC.

This clone was counted between two and nine times. The gene calls are TRBV10-3 and TRBJ1-2; D might be TRBD1 (6 bases). Trimming took 8 bases from V and 4 from J, leaving 17 bases between them. In germline, CDR1 is ENHRY, CDR2 SYGVKD. The CDR3 contains 14 residues. The CDR3 DNA is TGTGCCATCTTGGGGGGGGCACGGGGCTATGGCTACACCTTC. Translated: CAILGGARGYGYTF.

This chain links TRBV21-1 with TRBJ2-3; TRBD2, as called in the table, went unchecked against the DNA. TRBV21-1 is a listed pseudogene. The CDR3 length is 13 residues. In DNA, the CDR3 is TGTGCCAGCAGCAAAGTCAACCCCCGGGAGGCAGGTTTT. Translated: CASSKVNPREAGF.

The rearrangement uses TRBV28 and TRBJ1-5, with 7 bases lining up with TRBD1. The germline CDR1 and CDR2 sequences are MDHEN and SYDVKM. The CDR3 sequence is 18 residues long. The trim removed 6 bases at V and 0 bases at J, leaving 14 bases unmatched. The DNA of the CDR3 is TGTGCCAGCAGCCATCTCGACAGGGTTACCTTTAGCAATCAGCCCCAGCATTTT. This gives the protein CASSHLDRVTFSNQPQHF. Variable domain in full (rest from reference TRBV28 and TRBJ1-5): DVKVTQSSRYLVKRTGEKVFLECVQDMDHENMFWYRQDPGLGLRLIYFSYDVKMKEKGDIPEGYSVSREKKERFSLILESASTNQTSMYLCASSHLDRVTFSNQPQHFGDGTRLSIL.

The chain has TRBV5-6 and TRBJ1-2; the D is unclear. CDR1 and CDR2 (germline): SGHDT, YYEEEE. The CDR3 length is 15 residues. Trimming shortened V by 0 bases and J by 3 bases, and 12 bases separated the two germline ends. The CDR3 DNA follows: TGTGCCAGCAGCTTGGTTTTTCGTGTTGACTATGGCTACACCTTC. Translation gives CASSLVFRVDYGYTF.

The chain has TRBV4-1 and TRBJ2-3; TRBD2 matches 9 bases. The germline V gene encodes CDR1 MGHRA and CDR2 YSYEKL. V lost 4 bases and J lost 4; bases outside the gene matches: 9. This CDR3 is 16 amino acids long. CDR3 amino acids: CASSRVPGLAADTQYF. CDR3 DNA sequence: TGCGCCAGCAGCCGGGTTCCGGGACTAGCAGCAGATACGCAGTATTTT.

This clone has only a few counts. The chain recombines TRBV6-1 with TRBJ2-1, with TRBD2 matching 7 bases. This CDR3 is 15 amino acids long. Germline values: CDR1 MNHNS, CDR2 SASEGT. With 6 bases clipped from V and 2 bases from J, the junction kept 7 bases outside the gene matches. CDR3: CASSLSGPTYNEQFF. DNA for the CDR3: TGTGCCAGCAGCCTTAGCGGGCCTACCTACAATGAGCAGTTCTTC.

The chain is built from TRBV7-6 and TRBJ1-4; tentative D call: TRBD1 (6 bases). V lost 5 bases, J lost 0 bases, and 16 bases lay in between. This CDR3 contains 17 residues. CDR1 and CDR2 from the germline V gene are SGHVS and FNYEAQ. The CDR3 coding sequence is TGTGCCAGCAGCCCCCGGACAGATCTTGCAACTAATGAAAAACTGTTTTTT. This gives the protein CASSPRTDLATNEKLFF.

This sequence joins TRBV7-7 and TRBJ2-2; the match to TRBD1 covers 8 bases. V was clipped by 1 base and J by 1 base; unmatched bases: 5. CDR3 size: 17 residues. The V gene's germline CDR1 is SSHAT and CDR2 FNYEAQ (reference sequence). The CDR3 DNA sequence: TGTGCCAGCAGCTTAGTTAGTGGACAGGGGAACACCGGGGAGCTGTTTTTT. As protein: CASSLVSGQGNTGELFF.

This CDR3 is CASRGTSGEGPSSETQYF. As DNA, the CDR3 is TGTGCCAGCAGGGGGACTAGCGGAGAGGGCCCATCGTCGGAGACCCAGTACTTC. V and J are TRBV2 and TRBJ2-5; 11 bases line up with TRBD2. Germline trimming cut 6 bases from V and 5 bases from J; bases unmatched to any gene: 17. This CDR3 spans 18 amino acids. CDR1 is SNHLY and CDR2 is FYNNEI in the germline V gene.

The J gene is TRBJ2-1, the V gene TRBV6-6, with TRBD1 matching over 8 bases. The ends lost 0 bases at V and 2 bases at J; junction bases unmatched: 3. Germline V CDR1 and CDR2: MNHNY, SVGAGI (reference sequence). There are 16 residues in the CDR3. The CDR3 DNA sequence: TGTGCCAGCAGTTACTCGACAGGGGCCCCCTACAATGAGCAGTTCTTC. It translates to CASSYSTGAPYNEQFF.

The rearrangement uses TRBV5-1 and TRBJ2-3, with D unresolved. The CDR3 extends over 12 amino acids. The ends were cut back, 2 bases at V and 1 base at J, with 2 bases in the middle. Per germline, CDR1 SGHRS and CDR2 YFSETQ. In DNA form, the CDR3 reads TGCGCCAGCAGCTTCGGCACAGATACGCAGTATTTT. It codes for CASSFGTDTQYF.

The rearrangement links TRBV9 to TRBJ1-5, with a possible D match to TRBD1 (6 bases). Trimming pared 3 bases from V and 6 bases from J, leaving 13 bases between. This CDR3 is 14 amino acids long. Germline V lookup: CDR1 SGDLS, CDR2 YYNGEE. CDR3 sequence: CASSAPGAGQPQHF. Here the CDR3 DNA reads TGTGCCAGCAGCGCTCCAGGGGCAGGTCAGCCCCAGCATTTT.

The rearrangement joins TRBV30 to TRBJ1-5, with D maybe TRBD1 (5 bases). This CDR3 has 13 residues. V was clipped by 4 bases and J by 4 bases, with 11 bases between them. Germline CDR1 reads GTSNPN; CDR2 reads SVGIG (reference sequence). The CDR3 here is CAWTSRGNQPQHF. DNA for the CDR3: TGTGCCTGGACCAGTCGGGGGAATCAGCCCCAGCATTTT. The complete variable domain, with remaining parts taken from reference TRBV30 and TRBJ1-5, reads SQTIHQWPATLVQPVGSPLSLECTVEGTSNPNLYWYRQAAGRGLQLLFYSVGIGQISSEVPQNLSASRPQDRQFILSSKKLLLSDSGFYLCAWTSRGNQPQHFGDGTRLSIL.

This chain uses TRBV15 with TRBJ1-2, with TRBD1 matching over 8 bases. CDR1 and CDR2 (germline): LNHNV, YYDKDF (reference sequence). CDR3 length: 14 residues. The V segment lost 5 bases and the J segment 2 bases; nucleotides outside the gene matches: 4. The CDR3 sequence: CATSLTGVNYGYTF. The CDR3 DNA is TGTGCCACCAGCTTGACAGGGGTCAACTATGGCTACACCTTC.